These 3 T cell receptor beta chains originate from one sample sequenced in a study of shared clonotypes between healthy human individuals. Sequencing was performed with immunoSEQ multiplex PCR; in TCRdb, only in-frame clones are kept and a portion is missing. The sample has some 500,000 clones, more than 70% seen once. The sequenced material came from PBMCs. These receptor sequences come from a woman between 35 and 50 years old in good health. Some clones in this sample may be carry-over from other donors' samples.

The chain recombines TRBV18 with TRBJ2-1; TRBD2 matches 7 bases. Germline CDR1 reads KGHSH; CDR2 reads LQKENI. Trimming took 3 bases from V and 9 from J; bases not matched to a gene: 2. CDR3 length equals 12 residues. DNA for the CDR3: TGTGCCAGCTCACCGGCGGGAGCTGAGCAGTTCTTC. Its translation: CASSPAGAEQFF. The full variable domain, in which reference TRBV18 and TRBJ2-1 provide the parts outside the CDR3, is NAGVMQNPRHLVRRRGQEARLRCSPMKGHSHVYWYRQLPEEGLKFMVYLQKENIIDESGMPKERFSAEFPKEGPSILRIQQVVRGDSAAYFCASSPAGAEQFFGPGTRLTVL.

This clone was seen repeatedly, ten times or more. CDR3 residues: CASSYSGRATAGELFF. The CDR3 coding sequence is TGTGCCAGCAGTTATTCGGGCAGGGCGACGGCCGGGGAGCTGTTTTTT. The chain joins TRBV6-6 to TRBJ2-2; D might be TRBD1 (5 bases). Deletions cut 3 bases from V and 6 bases from J, with 17 bases between. Germline-derived CDR1 and CDR2 are MNHNY and SVGAGI (reference sequence). The CDR3 is 16 amino acids.

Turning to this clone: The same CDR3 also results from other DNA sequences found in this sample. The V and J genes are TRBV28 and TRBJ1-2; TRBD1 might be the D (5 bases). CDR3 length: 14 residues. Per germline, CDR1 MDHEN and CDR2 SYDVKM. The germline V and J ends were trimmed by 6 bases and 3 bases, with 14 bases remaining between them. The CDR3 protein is CASSFWGAHYGYTF. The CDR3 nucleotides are TGTGCCAGCAGCTTTTGGGGCGCCCACTATGGCTACACCTTC.